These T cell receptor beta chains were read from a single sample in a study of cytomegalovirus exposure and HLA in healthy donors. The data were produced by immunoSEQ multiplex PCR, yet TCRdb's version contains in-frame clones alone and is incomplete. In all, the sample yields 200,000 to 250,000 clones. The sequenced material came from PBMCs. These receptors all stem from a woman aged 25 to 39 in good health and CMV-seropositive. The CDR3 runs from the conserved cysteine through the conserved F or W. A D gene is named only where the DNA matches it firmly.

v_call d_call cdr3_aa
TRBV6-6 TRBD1 CASRGQGVGELFF
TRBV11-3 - CASGCRVFSGNTIYF
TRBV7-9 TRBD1 CASSPRGGPSVYGYTF
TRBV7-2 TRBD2 CASSSAAGVNEQYF
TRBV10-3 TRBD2 CAISEGLAGTSYEQYF
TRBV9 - CASSGTFEGEQYF
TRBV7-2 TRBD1 CASSLAGQGWETQYF
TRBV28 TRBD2 CASSFPGGINEQFF
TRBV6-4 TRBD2 CASSDKELAEETQYF
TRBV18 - CASSPPGVNTEAFF
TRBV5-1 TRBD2 CASLRTSGSYNEQFF
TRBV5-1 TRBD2 CASSHGPLAGNTDTQYF
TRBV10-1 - CASSTAGEQYF
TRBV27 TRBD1 CASRMGQGSNQPQHF
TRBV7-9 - CASSLESGRRTYEQYF
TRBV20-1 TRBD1 CSAGTVYEQYF
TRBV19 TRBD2 CASSRSSGGSVDTQYF
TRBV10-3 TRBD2 CASQREGGITYNEQFF
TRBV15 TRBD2 CATSRSGGGGRTDTQYF
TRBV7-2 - CASSLERRPGGELFF
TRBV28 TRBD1 CAVTGADSGANVLTF
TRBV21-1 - CASSNRGRGGQPQHF
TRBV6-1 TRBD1 CASTRQGSSYEQYF
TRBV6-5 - CASSYDRSGNTIYF
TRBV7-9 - CASSSKAGVRAGELFF
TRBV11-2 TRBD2 CASSSRLAGEDTQYF
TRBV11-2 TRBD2 CASSLVLAGRYNEQFF
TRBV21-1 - CAIGGTEAFF
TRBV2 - CASSPTANSNQPQHF
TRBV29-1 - CSVGGGPYNEQFF
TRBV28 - CASSQGSSNQPQHF
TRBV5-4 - CASSLLTQSSYNEQFF
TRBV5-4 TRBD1 CASSEGQRHTEAFF
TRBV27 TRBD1 CASRIGTENEKLFF
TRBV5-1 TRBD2 CASSSGAGLAADTQYF
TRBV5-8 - CASSLIITGQETQYF
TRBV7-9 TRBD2 CASSRWTSGGTSTDTQYF
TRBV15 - CATSRGQSYGYTF
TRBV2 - CASSEGTTDTQYF
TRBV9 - CASSAGEGYGYTF
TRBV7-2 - CASSPQGATNEKLFF
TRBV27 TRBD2 CASSLSLYLGLAGDNEQFF
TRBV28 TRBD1 CASSSDRGPGVTNEKLFF
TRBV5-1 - CASSLRQASNTGELFF
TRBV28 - CASSLPEVNTEAFF
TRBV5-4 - CASSLAEGGNEKLFF
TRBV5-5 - CASSLAFSYNEQFF
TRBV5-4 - CASSPETQQGSNYGYTF
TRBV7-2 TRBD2 CASSLVAGFAGELFF
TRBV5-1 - CASSRNRNTEAFF
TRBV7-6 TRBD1 CASSPFTGAGNTIYF